The 15 T cell receptor beta chains below come from one sample, sequenced in a study of glioma-infiltrating T cells after dendritic cell vaccination. Generated by immunoSEQ multiplex PCR, the TCRdb table keeps only in-frame clones and is missing some. Among 75,000 to 100,000 clones listed, 79% were seen once. Sequencing used blood, obtained before dendritic cell vaccination. Receptors originate from a human donor with glioblastoma.

As DNA, the CDR3 is TGTGCCTGGAGTGACAGGGTCAATCAGCCCCAGCATTTT. Protein sequence: CAWSDRVNQPQHF. The chain has TRBV30 and TRBJ1-5, with D perhaps matching TRBD1 (6 bases). The CDR3 sequence is 13 residues long. Germline V gene lookup returns CDR1 GTSNPN and CDR2 SVGIG (reference sequence). V lost 1 base to trimming and J lost 3 bases, with 7 bases between them.

The chain joins TRBV5-1 to TRBJ2-5; 8 bases align to TRBD2. V lost 3 bases, J lost 7 bases, and 8 bases stayed unmatched. The CDR3 runs 14 residues. Germline-derived CDR1 and CDR2 are SGHRS and YFSETQ. The CDR3 DNA reads TGCGCCAGCAGCTCACCGGGACTAGGGGGGACCCAGTACTTC. As protein: CASSSPGLGGTQYF.

The chain is built from TRBV18 and TRBJ2-7; 9 bases map to TRBD1. Per germline, CDR1 KGHSH and CDR2 LQKENI. This CDR3 has 16 residues. The ends lost 3 bases at V and 2 bases at J; junction bases unmatched: 8. In nucleotides, the CDR3 is TGTGCCAGCTCACCTCTAGGGACAGGGACCGCCTACGAGCAGTACTTC. This encodes CASSPLGTGTAYEQYF. Complete variable domain (other parts from reference TRBV18 and TRBJ2-7): NAGVMQNPRHLVRRRGQEARLRCSPMKGHSHVYWYRQLPEEGLKFMVYLQKENIIDESGMPKERFSAEFPKEGPSILRIQQVVRGDSAAYFCASSPLGTGTAYEQYFGPGTRLTVT.

This clone has a handful of counts. The chain is built from TRBV12-5 and TRBJ2-5, with 7 bases matching TRBD2. CDR1 is LGHNT and CDR2 is FRNRAP in the germline V gene. This CDR3 has 16 residues. Trimming at V came to 3 bases and at J to 7 bases, leaving 14 bases not matched to a gene. The CDR3 spells CASGFSSLTSKGTQYF. CDR3 nucleotides: TGTGCTAGTGGTTTCTCATCTTTGACTAGCAAAGGGACCCAGTACTTC.

This clone has only one observation. The rearrangement uses TRBV5-1 and TRBJ1-6; 7 bases match TRBD1. The V gene end was trimmed by 1 base and the J gene end by 8 bases; junction bases not matched to a gene: 12. This CDR3 region has 17 residues. CDR1 and CDR2 from the germline V gene are SGHRS and YFSETQ. As DNA, the CDR3 is TGCGCCAGCAGCTTGCCGTTGGGGACAGTAGGCGATTCACCCCTCCACTTT. This encodes CASSLPLGTVGDSPLHF.

The V call is TRBV7-9, the J call TRBJ2-7; 7 nucleotides match TRBD1. J lost 5 bases, V lost 7 bases, and 5 bases had no gene match. The CDR3 has 12 amino acids. Germline lookup yields CDR1 SEHNR and CDR2 FQNEAQ (reference sequence). The CDR3 sequence: CASTRTGDEQYF. Written as DNA, the CDR3 is TGTGCCAGCACCCGAACAGGGGACGAGCAGTACTTC.

The gene calls are TRBV6-5 and TRBJ1-1; 7 bases line up with TRBD1. Trimming took 6 bases from V and 6 from J; bases not matched to a gene: 13. Germline V gene data show CDR1 as MNHEY and CDR2 as SVGAGI. This CDR3 comprises 15 residues. CDR3 DNA: TGTGCCAGCAGCCCATCCGGGACAGTTTATTCTGAAGCTTTCTTT. Translation gives CASSPSGTVYSEAFF.

The chain carries TRBV10-3 and TRBJ2-7, with 15 bases matching TRBD2. The germline gives CDR1 ENHRY, CDR2 SYGVKD. CDR3 length: 18 amino acids. V gave up 4 bases and J gave up 6 bases; unmatched junction bases: 13. CDR3 coding DNA: TGTGCCATCAGTGGGGGACTAGCGGGAGGTACGAAGGTTGGCGAGCAGTACTTC. It yields the protein CAISGGLAGGTKVGEQYF.

Comments on this clone: This sample also contains other DNA sequences that code for the same CDR3. The chain has TRBV5-4 and TRBJ1-4; the D is unclear. The germline CDR1 and CDR2 sequences are SGHNT and YYREEE (reference sequence). CDR3 length equals 15 residues. Trimming took off 4 bases at V and 0 bases at J, with 10 bases between the two ends. The CDR3 DNA reads as TGTGCCAGCAGCCTGGGCGGGGCAACTAATGAAAAACTGTTTTTT. Translation: CASSLGGATNEKLFF. The whole variable domain, remainder taken from reference TRBV5-4 and TRBJ1-4, is ETGVTQSPTHLIKTRGQQVTLRCSSQSGHNTVSWYQQALGQGPQFIFQYYREEENGRGNFPPRFSGLQFPNYSSELNVNALELDDSALYLCASSLGGATNEKLFFGSGTQLSVL.

The gene calls are TRBV27 and TRBJ1-5, with 10 bases that match TRBD1. The germline V gene encodes CDR1 MNHEY and CDR2 SMNVEV (reference sequence). Unmatched junction bases numbered 8, after V lost 2 bases and J lost 1 base. This CDR3 has 18 residues. The CDR3, as DNA: TGTGCCAGCAGTTTAATGGGACAGGGGCTTGGGAGCAATCAGCCCCAGCATTTT. Encoded protein: CASSLMGQGLGSNQPQHF.

The chain joins TRBV30 to TRBJ2-5, with TRBD1 identical over 7 bases. CDR1 GTSNPN and CDR2 SVGIG come from the germline V gene (reference sequence). V lost 5 bases, J lost 5 bases, and 11 bases stayed unmatched. The CDR3 has 14 amino acids. In DNA, the CDR3 is TGTGCCTGGTTACTCAGGGGGAGATCGGAGACCCAGTACTTC. This codes for CAWLLRGRSETQYF. The whole variable domain, remainder taken from reference TRBV30 and TRBJ2-5, is SQTIHQWPATLVQPVGSPLSLECTVEGTSNPNLYWYRQAAGRGLQLLFYSVGIGQISSEVPQNLSASRPQDRQFILSSKKLLLSDSGFYLCAWLLRGRSETQYFGPGTRLLVL.

The chain is built from TRBV2 and TRBJ2-5; D unclear. This CDR3 has 11 residues. Germline-derived CDR1 and CDR2 are SNHLY and FYNNEI. V lost 6 bases and J lost 5, with 7 bases in between. As DNA, the CDR3 is TGTGCCAGCAGCCCTCGGGAGACCCAGTACTTC. Its protein is CASSPRETQYF.

There are a few counts of this clone. The chain uses TRBV6-4 and TRBJ2-1, with 12 bases fitting TRBD2. This CDR3 comprises 12 residues. The germline CDR1 and CDR2 sequences are MRHNA and SNTAGT. After removal of 6 bases from V and 15 bases from J, the junction contained 6 bases not matched to a gene. CDR3 DNA sequence: TGTGCCAGCAGCGGACTAGCGGGAAGGGTGTTCTTC. Translated, it gives CASSGLAGRVFF.

The V and J genes are TRBV5-1 and TRBJ2-3, with D unresolved. The CDR3 loop spans 13 amino acids. Per the germline V gene, CDR1 is SGHRS and CDR2 is YFSETQ. With 2 bases removed from V and 2 bases from J, the gap between germline ends came to 6 bases. The CDR3 loop is CASSFSYTDTQYF. The CDR3 DNA follows: TGCGCCAGCAGCTTCTCCTACACAGATACGCAGTATTTT.

The chain joins TRBV6-1 to TRBJ1-3; D call uncertain. V lost 11 bases to trimming and J lost 7 bases, with 18 bases between them. The CDR3 runs 13 residues. In germline, CDR1 is MNHNS, CDR2 SASEGT. CDR3 in amino acids: CAGTSGRRNTIYF. The CDR3 DNA follows: TGTGCCGGAACCAGTGGGCGGAGGAACACCATATATTTT.